Each of the 20 T cell receptor beta chains below was sequenced from the same sample in a study of blood T cell repertoires in COVID-19. TCRdb keeps only in-frame clones here, not all; method: immunoSEQ multiplex PCR. The data hold about 250,000 clones, with around 83% observed a single time. Material: peripheral blood. These receptors were obtained from a man in his forties with active or convalescent COVID-19.

This clone was counted between two and nine times. The chain links TRBV2 to TRBJ1-1, with a possible D match to TRBD1 (6 bases). The V gene's germline CDR1 is SNHLY and CDR2 FYNNEI. Trimming left V 7 bases short and J 0 bases short, with 15 bases between. The CDR3 loop spans 15 amino acids. CDR3 amino acids: CASNPSGHMNTEAFF. The DNA of the CDR3 is TGTGCCAGCAACCCGTCGGGACATATGAACACTGAAGCTTTCTTT.

The rearrangement joins TRBV30 to TRBJ1-1; D gene ambiguous. Germline values: CDR1 GTSNPN, CDR2 SVGIG (reference sequence). There are 13 residues in the CDR3. V dropped 2 bases and J dropped 0 bases, with 7 bases sitting between them. The CDR3 reads CAWSNSMNTEAFF. DNA for the CDR3: TGTGCCTGGAGTAACAGTATGAACACTGAAGCTTTCTTT. Using reference TRBV30 and TRBJ1-1 for the parts outside the CDR3, the full variable domain is SQTIHQWPATLVQPVGSPLSLECTVEGTSNPNLYWYRQAAGRGLQLLFYSVGIGQISSEVPQNLSASRPQDRQFILSSKKLLLSDSGFYLCAWSNSMNTEAFFGQGTRLTVV.

The rearrangement joins TRBV28 to TRBJ1-1, with 9 positions matching TRBD1. This CDR3 is built from 13 residues. Trimming cost V 8 bases and J 2 bases; bases outside gene matches: 3. Germline V gives CDR1 MDHEN, CDR2 SYDVKM. The CDR3 nucleotides are TGTGCCAGCTTGGACAGGGGAAACACTGAAGCTTTCTTT. Its translation: CASLDRGNTEAFF.

The chain joins TRBV4-1 to TRBJ2-1, with 13 bases lining up with TRBD2. Germline trimming cut 0 bases from V and 12 bases from J; bases unmatched to any gene: 11. Germline values: CDR1 MGHRA, CDR2 YSYEKL. The CDR3 totals 17 residues. The CDR3 reads CASSQDEGTSGIFGQFF. The CDR3 DNA reads as TGCGCCAGCAGCCAAGATGAGGGGACTAGCGGGATTTTTGGGCAGTTCTTC.

The chain has TRBV6-4 and TRBJ1-2; D uncertain. The ends were cut back, 5 bases at V and 6 bases at J, with 19 bases in the middle. The V gene's germline CDR1 is MRHNA and CDR2 SNTAGT. CDR3 size: 15 residues. The CDR3 DNA sequence: TGTGCCAGCAGTTACCGGGAGGGCGCATTAAATGGCTACACCTTC. Its protein is CASSYREGALNGYTF.

This chain uses TRBV15 with TRBJ1-2, with TRBD1 identical over 11 bases. Trimming at V came to 3 bases and at J to 10 bases, leaving 7 bases not matched to a gene. The CDR3 totals 14 residues. In germline, CDR1 is LNHNV, CDR2 YYDKDF (reference sequence). CDR3 protein: CATSRGQGGSFYTF. The DNA of the CDR3 is TGTGCCACCAGCAGGGGACAGGGGGGATCTTTCTACACCTTC.

This clone was seen a few times. This sequence joins TRBV9 and TRBJ2-2; D might be TRBD2 (5 bases). Trimming took 4 bases from V and 2 from J, leaving 9 bases between them. CDR1 SGDLS and CDR2 YYNGEE come from the germline V gene. CDR3 length: 14 residues. The CDR3 bases are TGTGCCAGCAGCATTCTAGCCAACACCGGGGAGCTGTTTTTT. Translating it yields CASSILANTGELFF.

V and J are TRBV5-1 and TRBJ2-1, with D tentatively TRBD1 (6 bases). V was clipped by 4 bases and J by 1 base, with 15 bases between them. CDR3 length: 16 residues. Germline V gene sequence: CDR1 SGHRS, CDR2 YFSETQ. The CDR3 sequence is CASSIGQFPSYNEQFF. The CDR3 DNA follows: TGCGCCAGCAGCATAGGACAGTTTCCGTCCTACAATGAGCAGTTCTTC.

CDR3 bases: TGTGCCAGCTCACCACAGGAGAGGGTAGACTATGGCTACACCTTC. This translates into CASSPQERVDYGYTF. The V gene is TRBV18, the J gene TRBJ1-2; D not certain. Germline V gives CDR1 KGHSH, CDR2 LQKENI. The CDR3 length is 15 residues. V was pared by 1 base and J by 3 bases, with 12 bases between. The full variable domain, rest sourced from reference TRBV18 and TRBJ1-2, is NAGVMQNPRHLVRRRGQEARLRCSPMKGHSHVYWYRQLPEEGLKFMVYLQKENIIDESGMPKERFSAEFPKEGPSILRIQQVVRGDSAAYFCASSPQERVDYGYTFGSGTRLTVV.

The chain recombines TRBV19 with TRBJ2-7; D might be TRBD2 (7 bases). This CDR3 region has 15 residues. Deletions cut 3 bases from V and 0 bases from J, with 12 bases between. Germline V lookup: CDR1 LNHDA, CDR2 SQIVND (reference sequence). The CDR3 is CASSMARGASYEQYF. In DNA form, the CDR3 reads TGTGCCAGTAGTATGGCCCGGGGGGCCTCCTACGAGCAGTACTTC.

This clone was seen just once. This sequence joins TRBV6-2 or TRBV6-3 and TRBJ1-2, with 9 bases lining up with TRBD1. The J segment lost 2 bases and the V segment lost 0 bases, leaving 1 base of the junction unmatched. Germline values: CDR1 MNHEY, CDR2 SVGEGT. The CDR3 consists of 15 residues. CDR3 sequence reads: CASSYSGTGNYGYTF. The CDR3, as DNA: TGTGCCAGCAGTTACTCCGGGACAGGGAACTATGGCTACACCTTC.

This rearrangement joins TRBV15 to TRBJ1-3, with unresolved D. V dropped 9 bases and J dropped 1 base, with 13 bases sitting between them. Germline CDR1 and CDR2: LNHNV and YYDKDF (reference sequence). This CDR3 is 14 amino acids long. CDR3 region: CATGRGLSGNTIYF. The CDR3 nucleotides read TGTGCCACTGGTCGAGGTTTATCTGGAAACACCATATATTTT.

CDR3 sequence (DNA): TGTGCCATCAATTCCGGGACAGGGGTCGATGAGCAGTTCTTC. Its protein product is CAINSGTGVDEQFF. V is TRBV10-3 and J is TRBJ2-1; 10 bases agree with TRBD1. This CDR3 has 14 amino acids. V dropped 7 bases and J dropped 8; count of bases not matched to a gene: 8. Germline V gives CDR1 ENHRY, CDR2 SYGVKD.

The chain employs TRBV3-1 (or the pseudogene TRBV3-2) and TRBJ1-2; D call uncertain. Trimming left V 1 base short and J 6 bases short, with 6 bases between. The CDR3 contains 12 residues. The germline CDR1 and CDR2 sequences are LGHDT and YNNKEL (reference sequence). The CDR3 nucleotides are TGTGCCAGCAGCCAAGCCGGGGATGGCTACACCTTC. Translation: CASSQAGDGYTF.

The rearrangement links TRBV10-2 to TRBJ2-7; no clear D gene. V shed 2 bases and J shed 2 bases, with 13 bases lying between them. Germline values: CDR1 WSHSY, CDR2 SAAADI. CDR3 size: 15 residues. CDR3 region: CASSESRPPAYEQYF. Here the CDR3 DNA reads TGCGCCAGCAGTGAGAGCAGGCCTCCGGCCTACGAGCAGTACTTC.

This sequence joins TRBV6-2 or TRBV6-3 and TRBJ2-5; unclear D gene. V gave up 2 bases and J gave up 5 bases, with 12 bases separating them. The germline V gene has CDR1 MNHEY and CDR2 SVGEGT. The CDR3 extends over 14 amino acids. This CDR3 is CASSYRASSETQYF. As DNA, the CDR3 is TGTGCCAGCAGTTACCGTGCCAGTTCGGAGACCCAGTACTTC.

The chain has TRBV4-3 and TRBJ1-4; tentative D call: TRBD1 (6 bases). The germline CDR1 and CDR2 sequences are LGHNA and YSLEER. This CDR3 comprises 15 residues. Trimming removed 2 bases at V and 3 bases at J, with 10 bases between. The CDR3 spells CASSQPGEANEKLFF. CDR3 DNA sequence: TGCGCCAGCAGCCAACCAGGGGAAGCTAATGAAAAACTGTTTTTT.

A note on this clone: The germline gene is not matched at one end of the junction; a read error may be the cause. The chain employs TRBV7-9 and TRBJ1-2, with D uncertain. The CDR3 consists of 11 residues. Germline V gene sequence: CDR1 SEHNR, CDR2 FQNEAQ (reference sequence). CDR3 loop: CASSFNNGYTF. In nucleotides, the CDR3 is TGTGCCAGCAGCTTTAACAATGGCTACACCTTC.

The chain employs TRBV9 and TRBJ2-7; 11 nucleotides agree with TRBD2. CDR1 is SGDLS and CDR2 is YYNGEE in the germline V gene. The V gene end was trimmed by 4 bases and the J gene end by 7 bases; junction bases not matched to a gene: 10. The CDR3 consists of 15 residues. The CDR3 sequence: CASSPRLAGPGEQYF. The CDR3 DNA follows: TGTGCCAGCAGCCCACGACTAGCGGGACCGGGGGAGCAGTACTTC.

The chain combines TRBV7-2 with TRBJ1-1; no definite D call. Germline CDR1 SGHTA, CDR2 FQGNSA. The CDR3 extends over 13 amino acids. Trimming took off 1 base at V and 10 bases at J, with 13 bases between the two ends. Here the CDR3 DNA reads TGTGCCAGCAGCTTAGTTGAAGGGAGCCGAGCTTTCTTT. It yields the protein CASSLVEGSRAFF.